The 5 T cell receptor beta chains below come from one sample, sequenced in a study of Ad26.COV2.S vaccination and SARS-CoV-2 variants. The method was immunoSEQ multiplex PCR; TCRdb's version includes in-frame clones alone and lacks a portion of them. The data hold roughly 510,000 clones, with around 88% observed a single time. Documented treatment: 15 to 20 received Ad26.COV2.S at low or high dose, single or two shots; several received placebo; per-sample allocation not given. The samples were gathered on day 63 after the first injection of vaccine or placebo. The sample here was peripheral blood, taken in a trial of Ad26.COV2.S vaccine versus placebo. The receptor set was obtained from a person between 18 and 59 years old who received the Ad26.COV2.S COVID-19 vaccine or a placebo.

The genes are TRBV29-1 and TRBJ1-2, with 8 bases aligning to TRBD1. CDR3 length: 14 amino acids. Per germline, CDR1 SQVTM and CDR2 ANQGSEA. V trimming: 6 bases; J trimming: 8 bases; junction bases outside the gene matches: 14. Here the CDR3 DNA reads TGCAGCGTAGACGGACAGGGAGTGATTCAGGGCTACACCTTC. Translation gives CSVDGQGVIQGYTF.

The J gene is TRBJ2-1, the V gene TRBV24-1; D perhaps matches TRBD2 (6 bases). Germline CDR1 is KGHDR and CDR2 is SFDVKD. The CDR3 extends over 15 amino acids. V was clipped by 3 bases and J by 3 bases, with 11 bases between them. CDR3 nucleotides: TGTGCCACCAGTGATCGGGCGGGATTCTACAATGAGCAGTTCTTC. Protein sequence: CATSDRAGFYNEQFF.

CDR3 bases: TGTGCCAGCAGCATCGAACCCCAAGAGACCCAGTACTTC. Protein sequence: CASSIEPQETQYF. The J gene is TRBJ2-5, the V gene TRBV2; D is undetermined. CDR1 and CDR2 (germline): SNHLY, FYNNEI. V was shortened by 6 bases and J by 1 base, with 9 bases between the two germline ends. CDR3 length: 13 residues.

The chain couples TRBV9 to TRBJ2-2; D may be TRBD1 (5 bases). Germline assignment: CDR1 SGDLS and CDR2 YYNGEE. Trimming removed 0 bases at V and 5 bases at J, with 11 bases between. CDR3 length: 15 amino acids. This CDR3 is CASSVVQGLTGELFF. CDR3 bases: TGTGCCAGCAGCGTAGTTCAGGGTCTTACCGGGGAGCTGTTTTTT.

V gene TRBV5-1 combines with J gene TRBJ1-1; possibly TRBD1 for D (6 bases). Trimming pared 4 bases from V and 2 bases from J, leaving 15 bases between. The CDR3 runs to 15 residues. The germline V gene has CDR1 SGHRS and CDR2 YFSETQ. The CDR3 is CASSHGTLGNTEAFF. The CDR3 nucleotides are TGCGCCAGCAGCCATGGGACACTAGGAAACACTGAAGCTTTCTTT. Full variable domain (rest looked up from reference TRBV5-1 and TRBJ1-1): KAGVTQTPRYLIKTRGQQVTLSCSPISGHRSVSWYQQTPGQGLQFLFEYFSETQRNKGNFPGRFSGRQFSNSRSEMNVSTLELGDSALYLCASSHGTLGNTEAFFGQGTRLTVV.